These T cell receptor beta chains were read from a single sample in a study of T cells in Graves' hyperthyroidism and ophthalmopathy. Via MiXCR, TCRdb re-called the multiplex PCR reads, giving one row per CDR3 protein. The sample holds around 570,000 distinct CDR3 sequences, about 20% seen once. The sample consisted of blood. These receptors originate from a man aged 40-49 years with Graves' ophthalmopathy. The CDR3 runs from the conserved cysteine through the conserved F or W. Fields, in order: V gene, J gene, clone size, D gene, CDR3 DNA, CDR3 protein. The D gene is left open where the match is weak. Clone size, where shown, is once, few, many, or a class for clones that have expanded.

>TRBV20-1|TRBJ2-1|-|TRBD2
TGCAGTGCTAGGCCAGGGACTAGCGGGGGGGCCGTTGTAGGCGATGAGCAGTTCTTC
CSARPGTSGGAVVGDEQFF
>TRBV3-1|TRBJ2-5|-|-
TGTGCCAGCAGTCGACAATTCCAAGAGACCCAGTACTTC
CASSRQFQETQYF
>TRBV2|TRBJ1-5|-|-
TGTGCCAGCAGTGAATTTGGAGTTCAGCCCCAGCATTTT
CASSEFGVQPQHF
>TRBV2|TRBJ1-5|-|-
TGTGCCAGCAGACGACTTGGTCAGCCCCAGCATTTT
CASRRLGQPQHF
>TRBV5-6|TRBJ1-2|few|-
TGTGCCAGCAGCTTGGGAGCTGGGGTGGGCTATGGCTACACCTTC
CASSLGAGVGYGYTF
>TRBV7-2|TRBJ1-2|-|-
TGTGCCAGCAGTCCGAATAAGGGGGGATCTGGCTACACCTTC
CASSPNKGGSGYTF
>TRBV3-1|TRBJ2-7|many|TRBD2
TGTGCCAGCAGCCAAGAAGGTGGGACTAGTAGCTACGAGCAGTACTTC
CASSQEGGTSSYEQYF
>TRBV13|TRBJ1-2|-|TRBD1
TGTGCCAGCAGCTTAGGATCGGGGACAGCTAACTATGGCTACACCTTC
CASSLGSGTANYGYTF
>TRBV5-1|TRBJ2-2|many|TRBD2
TGCGCCAGCTCCCCCAGACTAGCCCCCACCGGGGAGCTGTTTTTT
CASSPRLAPTGELFF
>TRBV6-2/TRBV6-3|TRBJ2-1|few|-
TGTGCCAGCAGCTCCGGGGGCGCCAAAATCGATGAGCAGTTCTTC
CASSSGGAKIDEQFF
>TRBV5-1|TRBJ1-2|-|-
TGCGCCAGCACCCCCGGAATAGGGGAGTTTTCCTACACCTTC
CASTPGIGEFSYTF
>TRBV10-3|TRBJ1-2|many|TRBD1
TGTGCCATCAGTGGAGGACAGGGGGCGCGGGGCTACACCTTC
CAISGGQGARGYTF
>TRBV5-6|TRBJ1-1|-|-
TGTGCCAGCAGCTTGATGGGGGGAATCACTGAAGCTTTCTTT
CASSLMGGITEAFF
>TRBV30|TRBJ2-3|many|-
TGTGCCTGGAGAGGTAGAACAGATACGCAGTATTTT
CAWRGRTDTQYF
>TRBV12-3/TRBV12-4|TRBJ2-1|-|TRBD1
TGTGCCAGCAGTCTAGGACAGGGATCAGGCAATGAGCAGTTCTTC
CASSLGQGSGNEQFF
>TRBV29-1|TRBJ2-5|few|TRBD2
TGCAGCGTTGAGGGCGGGGGAGGAGAGACCCAGTACTTC
CSVEGGGGETQYF
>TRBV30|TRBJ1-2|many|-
TGTGCCTGGAGTGTAGGTCAGGGGAACTATGGCTACACCTTC
CAWSVGQGNYGYTF
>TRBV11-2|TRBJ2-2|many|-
TGTGCCAGCAGCTTAATCAGGGAGACCGGGGAGCTGTTTTTT
CASSLIRETGELFF
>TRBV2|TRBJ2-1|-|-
TGTGCCAGCAGCACCACGCCGGAGGAGTTCTTC
CASSTTPEEFF
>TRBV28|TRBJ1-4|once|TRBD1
TGTGCCAGCACCACAGGGGCGGAGAATGAAAAACTGTTTTTT
CASTTGAENEKLFF
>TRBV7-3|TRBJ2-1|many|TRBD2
TGTGCCAGCAGCCGCGGACTAGCGGGAGGCAATGAGCAGTTCTTC
CASSRGLAGGNEQFF
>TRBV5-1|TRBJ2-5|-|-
TGCGCCAGCAGCGCGCGCGCATTGGAGACCCAGTACTTC
CASSARALETQYF
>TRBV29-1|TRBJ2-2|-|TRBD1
TGCAGCGTTGGGGGGGACAGGACCGGGGAGCTGTTTTTT
CSVGGDRTGELFF
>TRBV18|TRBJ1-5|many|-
TGTGCCAGCTCACCAAGTACCTGGGTAGGCAATCAGCCCCAGCATTTT
CASSPSTWVGNQPQHF
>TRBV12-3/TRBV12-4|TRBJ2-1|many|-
TGTGCCAGCAGTTTAACGAAGGGAATTGAGACTGAGCAGTTCTTC
CASSLTKGIETEQFF
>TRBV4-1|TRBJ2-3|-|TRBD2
TGCGCCAGCAGCCAAGAAGGGTACGGGGGGAGCACAGATACGCAGTATTTT
CASSQEGYGGSTDTQYF
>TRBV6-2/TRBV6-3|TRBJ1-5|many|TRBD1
TGTGCCAGCTCAAAAGGACAGGGGTGGTCTCAGCCCCAGCATTTT
CASSKGQGWSQPQHF
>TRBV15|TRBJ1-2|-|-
TGTGCCACCAGCAGAGGTTCATCTTGGCTAGGAGGTGGCTATGGCTACACCTTC
CATSRGSSWLGGGYGYTF
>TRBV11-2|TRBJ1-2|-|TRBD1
TGTGCCAGCAGCTTGAGGGGGCCAAACTATGGCTACACCTTC
CASSLRGPNYGYTF
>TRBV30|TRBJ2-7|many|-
TGTGCCTGGAGTGAACAGACCTACGAGCAGTACTTC
CAWSEQTYEQYF
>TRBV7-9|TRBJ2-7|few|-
TGTGCCAGCAGCTCACAAGGCGACGAGCAGTACTTC
CASSSQGDEQYF
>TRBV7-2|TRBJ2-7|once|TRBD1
TGTGCCAGCAGCACAGGGGGCACCCCCCTCTACGAGCAGTACTTC
CASSTGGTPLYEQYF
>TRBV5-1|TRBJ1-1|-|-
TGCGCCAGCAGCTTGGTAGGTGACATTGAAGCTTTCTTT
CASSLVGDIEAFF
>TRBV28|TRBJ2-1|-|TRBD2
TGTGCCAGCAGAATAGCGGGATCGTACAATGAGCAGTTCTTC
CASRIAGSYNEQFF
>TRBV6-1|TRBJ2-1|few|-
TGTGCCAGCAGTTTCCGGGCGGCCTACAATGAGCAGTTCTTC
CASSFRAAYNEQFF
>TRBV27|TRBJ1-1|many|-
TGTGCCAGCAACGAGGGGATGAACACTGAAGCTTTCTTT
CASNEGMNTEAFF
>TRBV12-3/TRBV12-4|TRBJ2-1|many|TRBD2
TGTGCCAGCAGTCTACCCGGGACTAGATACAATGAGCAGTTCTTC
CASSLPGTRYNEQFF
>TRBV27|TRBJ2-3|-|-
TGTGCCAGCAGGGAACTAGAGACGCAGTATTTT
CASRELETQYF
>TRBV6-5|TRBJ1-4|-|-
TGTGCCAGCAGTTACTCTCAGGGGTATAGGGAAAAACTGTTTTTT
CASSYSQGYREKLFF
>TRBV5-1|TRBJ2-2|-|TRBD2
TGCGCCAGCAGCTTGCAGACTAGCGGGGGCACCGGGGAGCTGTTTTTT
CASSLQTSGGTGELFF
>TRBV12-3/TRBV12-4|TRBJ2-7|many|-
TGTGCCAGCAGTCCCCACGAGAGCTCCTACGAGCAGTACTTC
CASSPHESSYEQYF
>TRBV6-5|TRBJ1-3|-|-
TGTGCCAGCAGTTACGAATCGACAGGTCCACGGAACACCATATATTTT
CASSYESTGPRNTIYF
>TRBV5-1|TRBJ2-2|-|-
TGCGCCAGCAGCTTGGCCATAGGGGGCACCGGGGAGCTGTTTTTT
CASSLAIGGTGELFF
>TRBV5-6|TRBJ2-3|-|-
TGTGCCAGCAGCTTAACGTCACAGTCTTTAGAGTATTTT
CASSLTSQSLEYF
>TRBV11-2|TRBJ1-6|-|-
TGTGCCAGCAGCTTATGGAGTTCGGGAGATTCACCCCTCCACTTT
CASSLWSSGDSPLHF
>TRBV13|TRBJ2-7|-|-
TGTGCCAGCAGCCAATTGAGCGGACCCTTAATATACGAGCAGTACTTC
CASSQLSGPLIYEQYF
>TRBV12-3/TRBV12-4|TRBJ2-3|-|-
TGTGCCAGCAGTTTATTGGGAGTTGAGGCAGATACGCAGTATTTT
CASSLLGVEADTQYF
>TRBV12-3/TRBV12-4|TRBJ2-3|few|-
TGTGCCAGCACCTTATGGGGCCGTACCGGGCTCCACGAGTATTTT
CASTLWGRTGLHEYF